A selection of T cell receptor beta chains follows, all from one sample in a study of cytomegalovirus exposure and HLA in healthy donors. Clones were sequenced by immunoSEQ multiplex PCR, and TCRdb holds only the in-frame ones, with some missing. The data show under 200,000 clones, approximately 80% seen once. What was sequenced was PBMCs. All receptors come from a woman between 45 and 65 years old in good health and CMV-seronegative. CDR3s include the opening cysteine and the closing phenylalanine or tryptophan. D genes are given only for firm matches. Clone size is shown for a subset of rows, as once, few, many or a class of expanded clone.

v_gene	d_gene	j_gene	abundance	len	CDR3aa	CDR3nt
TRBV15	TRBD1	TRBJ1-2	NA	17	CATSRVRPAAQGYGYTF	TGTGCCACCAGCAGAGTTAGGCCGGCAGCACAGGGGTATGGCTACACCTTC
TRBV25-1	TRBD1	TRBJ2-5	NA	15	CASSEARGLLETQYF	TGTGCCAGCAGTGAAGCCAGGGGGCTTCTAGAGACCCAGTACTTC
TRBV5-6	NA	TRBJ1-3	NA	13	CASSLWGSAKIYF	TGTGCCAGCAGCTTGTGGGGCAGCGCGAAAATATATTTT
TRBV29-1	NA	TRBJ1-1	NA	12	CSVEVRGTEAFF	TGCAGCGTTGAGGTAAGGGGTACTGAAGCTTTCTTT
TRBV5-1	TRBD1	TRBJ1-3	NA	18	CASSLEGAQSLSGNTIYF	TGCGCCAGCAGCTTGGAGGGGGCGCAAAGTCTATCTGGAAACACCATATATTTT
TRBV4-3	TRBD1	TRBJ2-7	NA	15	CASSHTGTDIYEQYF	TGCGCCAGCAGCCATACCGGGACAGACATCTACGAGCAGTACTTC
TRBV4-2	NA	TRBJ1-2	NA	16	CASSQDYRVGDYGYTF	TGTGCCAGCAGCCAAGATTACAGGGTGGGGGACTATGGCTACACCTTC
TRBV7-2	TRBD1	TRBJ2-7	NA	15	CASSPPGTGSYEQYF	TGTGCCAGCAGCCCCCCCGGGACAGGGAGCTACGAGCAGTACTTC
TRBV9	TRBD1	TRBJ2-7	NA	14	CASSGADRSYEQYF	TGTGCCAGCAGCGGAGCGGACAGGTCCTACGAGCAGTACTTC
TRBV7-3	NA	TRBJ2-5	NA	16	CASSLSYGGWGETQYF	TGTGCCAGCAGCTTATCCTATGGAGGCTGGGGAGAGACCCAGTACTTC
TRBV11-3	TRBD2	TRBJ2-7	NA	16	CASSLGAGLAAYEQYF	TGTGCCAGCAGCTTAGGGGCGGGACTAGCAGCCTACGAGCAGTACTTC
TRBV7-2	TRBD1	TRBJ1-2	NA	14	CASSPDRLRGGYTF	TGTGCCAGCAGCCCGGACAGGTTGAGGGGTGGCTACACCTTC
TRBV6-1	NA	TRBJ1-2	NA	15	CASSEKVRAKYGYTF	TGTGCCAGCAGTGAAAAGGTCAGGGCAAAGTATGGCTACACCTTC
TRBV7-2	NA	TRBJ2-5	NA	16	CASSPRERTAKGAQYF	TGTGCCAGCAGCCCCCGGGAACGTACAGCCAAGGGGGCCCAGTACTTC
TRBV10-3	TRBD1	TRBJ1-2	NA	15	CAISGGQGGSYGYTF	TGTGCCATCAGTGGGGGACAGGGCGGGTCTTATGGCTACACCTTC
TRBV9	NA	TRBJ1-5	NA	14	CASSVGTDNQPQHF	TGTGCCAGCAGCGTAGGGACAGATAACCAGCCCCAGCATTTT
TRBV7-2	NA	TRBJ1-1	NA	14	CASSAVGSHTEAFF	TGTGCCAGCAGCGCAGTCGGGTCCCACACTGAAGCTTTCTTT
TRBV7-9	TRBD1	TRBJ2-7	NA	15	CASSLIQGLPYEQYF	TGTGCCAGCAGCTTAATACAGGGGTTACCCTACGAGCAGTACTTC
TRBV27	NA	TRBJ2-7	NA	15	CASSLRPQSSYEQYF	TGTGCCAGCAGTTTAAGGCCACAGTCCTCCTACGAGCAGTACTTC
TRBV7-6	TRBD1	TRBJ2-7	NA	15	CASSLADRGIHEQYF	TGTGCCAGCAGCTTAGCGGACAGGGGTATCCACGAGCAGTACTTC
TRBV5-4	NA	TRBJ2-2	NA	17	CASSQKVGQGNTGELFF	TGTGCCAGCAGCCAAAAAGTAGGGCAGGGAAACACCGGGGAGCTGTTTTTT
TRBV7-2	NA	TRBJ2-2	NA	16	CASSLVGNSNTGELFF	TGTGCCAGCAGCTTAGTGGGCAACTCGAACACCGGGGAGCTGTTTTTT
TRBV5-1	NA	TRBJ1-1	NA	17	CASSPRADPGLNTEAFF	TGCGCCAGCAGCCCCCGAGCGGACCCGGGCCTGAACACTGAAGCTTTCTTT
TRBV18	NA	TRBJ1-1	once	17	CASSPQRAPEGNTEAFF	TGTGCCAGCTCACCACAACGGGCACCCGAGGGGAACACTGAAGCTTTCTTT
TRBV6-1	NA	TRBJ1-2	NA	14	CASSEARGNYGYTF	TGTGCCAGCAGTGAAGCAAGGGGAAACTATGGCTACACCTTC
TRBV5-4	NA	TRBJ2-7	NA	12	CASSSSTGTSYF	TGTGCCAGCAGCTCTTCGACAGGTACTTCGTACTTC
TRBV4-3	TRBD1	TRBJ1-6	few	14	CASSYTQGQTPLHF	TGCGCCAGCAGCTATACCCAGGGACAGACACCCCTCCACTTT
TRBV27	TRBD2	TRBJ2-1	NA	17	CASSPLGLAGGVNEQFF	TGTGCCAGCAGTCCCCTGGGACTAGCGGGAGGGGTCAATGAGCAGTTCTTC
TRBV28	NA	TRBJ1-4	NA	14	CASTWGTRGEKLFF	TGTGCCAGCACTTGGGGGACTAGAGGCGAAAAACTGTTTTTT
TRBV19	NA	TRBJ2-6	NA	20	CASSIDRWATRSSGANVLTF	TGTGCCAGTAGTATAGATCGATGGGCCACCCGAAGCTCTGGGGCCAACGTCCTGACTTTC
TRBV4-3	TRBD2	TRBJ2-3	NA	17	CASSRGLAADRTDTQYF	TGCGCCAGCAGCCGGGGACTAGCGGCCGATCGGACAGATACGCAGTATTTT
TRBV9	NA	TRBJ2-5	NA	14	CASSATGLSETQYF	TGTGCCAGCAGCGCTACGGGGTTGTCAGAGACCCAGTACTTC
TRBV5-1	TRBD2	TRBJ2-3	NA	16	CASSPTSSGSTDTQYF	TGCGCCAGCAGCCCCACGTCTAGCGGGAGCACAGATACGCAGTATTTT
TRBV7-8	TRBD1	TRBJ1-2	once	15	CASSLRDRRFGGYTF	TGTGCCAGCAGCTTAAGGGACAGGAGGTTTGGAGGCTACACCTTC
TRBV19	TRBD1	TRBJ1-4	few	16	CASSKGRDREEEKLFF	TGTGCCAGTAGTAAGGGAAGGGACAGGGAAGAAGAAAAACTGTTTTTT
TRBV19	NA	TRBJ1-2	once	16	CASSIAQGSANYGYTF	TGTGCCAGTAGTATAGCCCAGGGTTCCGCAAACTATGGCTACACCTTC
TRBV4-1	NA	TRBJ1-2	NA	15	CASSPTVQVNYGYTF	TGCGCCAGCAGCCCCACCGTCCAGGTTAACTATGGCTACACCTTC
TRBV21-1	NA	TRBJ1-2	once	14	CASSSRGQGEGYTF	TGTGCCAGCAGCTCCCGCGGACAGGGGGAAGGCTACACCTTC
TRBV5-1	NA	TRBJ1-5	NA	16	CASSLDPVSSNQPQHF	TGCGCCAGCAGCTTGGATCCGGTTTCGAGCAATCAGCCCCAGCATTTT
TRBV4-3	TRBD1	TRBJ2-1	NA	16	CASSQLPGQGSGEQFF	TGCGCCAGCAGCCAGCTCCCGGGACAGGGAAGCGGTGAGCAGTTCTTC
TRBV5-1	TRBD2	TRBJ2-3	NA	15	CASSLLGGMRDTQYF	TGCGCCAGCAGCTTGTTGGGGGGGATGAGAGATACGCAGTATTTT
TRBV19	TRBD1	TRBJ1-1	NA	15	CASSGTGVGNTEAFF	TGTGCCAGTAGCGGGACAGGGGTTGGGAACACTGAAGCTTTCTTT
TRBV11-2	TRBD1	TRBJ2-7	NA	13	CASSTDRGGEQYF	TGTGCCAGCAGCACCGACAGGGGGGGCGAGCAGTACTTC
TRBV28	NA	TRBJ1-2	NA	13	CASSPRANYGYTF	TGTGCCAGCAGTCCTCGGGCTAACTATGGCTACACCTTC
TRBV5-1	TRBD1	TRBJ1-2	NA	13	CASSLDRVGGYTF	TGCGCCAGCAGCCTTGACAGGGTAGGGGGCTACACCTTC
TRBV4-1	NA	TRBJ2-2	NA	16	CASRLGEALVTGELFF	TGCGCCAGCAGGCTAGGGGAGGCCTTGGTGACCGGGGAGCTGTTTTTT
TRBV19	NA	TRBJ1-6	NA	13	CASTLADNSPLHF	TGTGCCAGTACGTTGGCGGATAATTCACCCCTCCACTTT
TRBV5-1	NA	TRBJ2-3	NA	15	CASSLESGSTDTQYF	TGCGCCAGCAGCTTGGAAAGCGGGAGCACAGATACGCAGTATTTT
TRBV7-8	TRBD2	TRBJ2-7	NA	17	CASSKLPGTSGGYEQYF	TGTGCCAGCAGCAAATTGCCGGGGACTAGCGGGGGCTACGAGCAGTACTTC
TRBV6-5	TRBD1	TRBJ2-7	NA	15	CASSRGTGGSYEQYF	TGTGCCAGCAGCCGTGGGACAGGGGGCTCCTACGAGCAGTACTTC
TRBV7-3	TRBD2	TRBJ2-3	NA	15	CASNRAGGFTDTQYF	TGTGCCAGCAATCGGGCGGGAGGGTTTACAGATACGCAGTATTTT
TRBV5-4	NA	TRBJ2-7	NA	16	CASSWRAGGFSYEQYF	TGTGCCAGCAGCTGGAGGGCGGGTGGATTTTCCTACGAGCAGTACTTC